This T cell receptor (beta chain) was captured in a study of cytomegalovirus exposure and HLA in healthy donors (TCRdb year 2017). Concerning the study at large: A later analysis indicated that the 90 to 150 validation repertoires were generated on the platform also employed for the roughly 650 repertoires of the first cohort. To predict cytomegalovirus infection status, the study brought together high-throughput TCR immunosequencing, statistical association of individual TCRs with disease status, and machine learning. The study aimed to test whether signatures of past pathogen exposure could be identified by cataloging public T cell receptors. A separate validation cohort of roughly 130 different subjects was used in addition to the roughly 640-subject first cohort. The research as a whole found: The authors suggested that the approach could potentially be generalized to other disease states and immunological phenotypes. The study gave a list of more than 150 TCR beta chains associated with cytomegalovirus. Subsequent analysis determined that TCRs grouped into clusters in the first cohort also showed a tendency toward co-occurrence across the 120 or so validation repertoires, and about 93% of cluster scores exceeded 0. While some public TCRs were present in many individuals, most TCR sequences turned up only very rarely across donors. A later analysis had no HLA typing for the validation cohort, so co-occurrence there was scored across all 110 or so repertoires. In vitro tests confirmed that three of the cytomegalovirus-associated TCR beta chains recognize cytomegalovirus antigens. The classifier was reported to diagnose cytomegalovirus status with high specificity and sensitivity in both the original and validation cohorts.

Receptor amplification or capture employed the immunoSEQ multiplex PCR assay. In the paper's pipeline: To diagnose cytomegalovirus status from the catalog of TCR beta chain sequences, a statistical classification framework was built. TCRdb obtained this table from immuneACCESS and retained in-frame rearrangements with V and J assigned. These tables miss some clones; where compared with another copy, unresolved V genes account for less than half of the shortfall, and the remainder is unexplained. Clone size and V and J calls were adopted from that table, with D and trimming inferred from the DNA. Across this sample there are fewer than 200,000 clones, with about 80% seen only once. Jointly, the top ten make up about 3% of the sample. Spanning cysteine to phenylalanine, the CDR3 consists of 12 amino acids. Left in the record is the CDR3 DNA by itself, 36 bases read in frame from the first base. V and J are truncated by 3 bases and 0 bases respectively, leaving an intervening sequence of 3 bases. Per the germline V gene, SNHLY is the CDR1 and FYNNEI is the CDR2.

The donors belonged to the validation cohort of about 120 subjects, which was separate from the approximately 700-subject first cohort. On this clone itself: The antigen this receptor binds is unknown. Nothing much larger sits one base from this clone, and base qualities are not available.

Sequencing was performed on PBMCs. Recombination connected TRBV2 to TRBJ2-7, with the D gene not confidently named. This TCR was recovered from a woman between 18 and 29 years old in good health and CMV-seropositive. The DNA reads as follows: TGTGCCAGCAGTGATCACTCCTACGAGCAGTACTTC. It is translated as CASSDHSYEQYF.